This T cell receptor beta chain emerged from a study of shared clonotypes between healthy human individuals. Findings and limits, study-wide: Investigators collected only blood, and repertoires in tissues likely differ. The expectation was that sequencing depth would affect clonotype sharing among donors.

Trimming cost V 2 bases and J 0 bases; bases outside gene matches: 6. This CDR3 is 16 amino acids long. Germline V gene lookup returns CDR1 MNHEY and CDR2 SMNVEV (reference sequence). Among the donors, all were Caucasian adults who lived in Nashville, Tennessee. On this clone itself: Its antigen remains unknown.

Sequencing used immunoSEQ multiplex PCR; TCRdb keeps in-frame clones, though not all of them. The data hold 450,000 to 500,000 clones, with 65% to 85% observed a single time. Sequenced sample: PBMCs. The TCR was taken from a woman aged 40 to 50 in good health. Some clones in this sample may be carry-over from other donors' samples. The V and J genes are TRBV27 and TRBJ2-7; TRBD2 matches at 8 bases. The CDR3: CASSLGQRGSSYEQYF. Written as DNA, the CDR3 is TGTGCCAGCAGTTTAGGACAGCGGGGGAGCTCCTACGAGCAGTACTTC.